The 3 T cell receptor beta chains below come from one sample, sequenced in a study of T cells after yellow fever vaccination. TCRdb used MiXCR to reprocess the 5' RACE reads, holding one entry per CDR3 protein. The repertoire has some 600,000 distinct CDR3 sequences, 9% to 15% of them found once; the top ten carry 15%. The sequenced sample was PBMCs, obtained on the day of the yellow fever booster vaccination. These receptors originate from a man aged 25 to 40 who received the YFV17D yellow fever vaccine.

CDR3 coding DNA: TGTGCCAGCACCTCCCCAATATCCCGTGAGCAGTTCTTC. Its translation is CASTSPISREQFF. This chain links TRBV6-2 or TRBV6-3 with TRBJ2-1; D is uncertain. The CDR3 contains 13 residues. From germline, CDR1 is MNHEY and CDR2 SVGEGT. Trimming cost V 7 bases and J 9 bases, with 16 bases left between them.

J is TRBJ2-3 and V is TRBV7-2; 9 nucleotides match TRBD2. Germline V lookup: CDR1 SGHTA, CDR2 FQGNSA. The V segment lost 4 bases and the J segment 4 bases; nucleotides outside the gene matches: 3. This CDR3 is built from 14 residues. CDR3 sequence reads: CASSSGLASDTQYF. DNA for the CDR3: TGTGCCAGCAGCTCGGGACTAGCTTCAGATACGCAGTATTTT.

The chain recombines TRBV29-1 with TRBJ2-1; 11 bases match TRBD2. This CDR3 spans 14 amino acids. CDR1 and CDR2 (germline): SQVTM, ANQGSEA. V lost 7 bases, J lost 3 bases, and 5 bases stayed unmatched. The CDR3, as DNA: TGCAGCGATACTAGCGGGAGTATCTACAATGAGCAGTTCTTC. As protein: CSDTSGSIYNEQFF.